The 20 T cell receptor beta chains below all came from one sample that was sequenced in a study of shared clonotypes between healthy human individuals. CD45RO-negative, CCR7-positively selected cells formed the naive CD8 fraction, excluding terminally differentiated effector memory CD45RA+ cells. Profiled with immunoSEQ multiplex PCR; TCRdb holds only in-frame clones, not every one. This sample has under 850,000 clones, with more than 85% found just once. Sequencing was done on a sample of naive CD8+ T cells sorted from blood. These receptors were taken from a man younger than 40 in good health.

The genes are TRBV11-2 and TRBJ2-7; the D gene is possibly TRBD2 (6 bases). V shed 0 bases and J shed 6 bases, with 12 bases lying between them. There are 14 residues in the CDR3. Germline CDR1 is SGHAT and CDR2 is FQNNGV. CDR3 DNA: TGTGCCAGCAGCTTAGATCCGGGACTTCTCGAGCAGTACTTC. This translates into CASSLDPGLLEQYF. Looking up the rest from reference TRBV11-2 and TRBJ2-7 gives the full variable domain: EAGVAQSPRYKIIEKRQSVAFWCNPISGHATLYWYQQILGQGPKLLIQFQNNGVVDDSQLPKDRFSAERLKGVDSTLKIQPAKLEDSAVYLCASSLDPGLLEQYFGPGTRLTVT.

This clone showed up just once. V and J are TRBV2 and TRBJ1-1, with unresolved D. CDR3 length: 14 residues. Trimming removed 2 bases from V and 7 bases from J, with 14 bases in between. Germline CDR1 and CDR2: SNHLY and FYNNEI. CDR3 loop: CASSEFRSTIEAFF. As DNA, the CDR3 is TGTGCCAGCAGTGAATTTCGTAGTACGATTGAAGCTTTCTTT.

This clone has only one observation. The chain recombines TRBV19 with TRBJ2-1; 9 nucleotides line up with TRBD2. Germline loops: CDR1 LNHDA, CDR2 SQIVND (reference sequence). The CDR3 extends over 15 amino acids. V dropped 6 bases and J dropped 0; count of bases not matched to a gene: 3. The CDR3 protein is CASSVAGASYNEQFF. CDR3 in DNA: TGTGCCAGTAGCGTAGCGGGGGCCTCCTACAATGAGCAGTTCTTC.

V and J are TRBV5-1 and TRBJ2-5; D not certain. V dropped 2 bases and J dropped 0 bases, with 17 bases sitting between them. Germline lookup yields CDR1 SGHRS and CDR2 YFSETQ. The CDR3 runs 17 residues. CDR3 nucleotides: TGCGCCAGCAGCTTTCAGTACCCCTCGGTGGACCAAGAGACCCAGTACTTC. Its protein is CASSFQYPSVDQETQYF. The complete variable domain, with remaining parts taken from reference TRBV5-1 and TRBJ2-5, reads KAGVTQTPRYLIKTRGQQVTLSCSPISGHRSVSWYQQTPGQGLQFLFEYFSETQRNKGNFPGRFSGRQFSNSRSEMNVSTLELGDSALYLCASSFQYPSVDQETQYFGPGTRLLVL.

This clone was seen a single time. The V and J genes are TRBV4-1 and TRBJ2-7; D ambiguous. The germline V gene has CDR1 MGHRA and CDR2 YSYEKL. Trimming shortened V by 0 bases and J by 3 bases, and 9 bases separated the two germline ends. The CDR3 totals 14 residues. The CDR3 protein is CASSQDSLLYEQYF. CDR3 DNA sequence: TGCGCCAGCAGCCAAGATTCCCTACTCTACGAGCAGTACTTC.

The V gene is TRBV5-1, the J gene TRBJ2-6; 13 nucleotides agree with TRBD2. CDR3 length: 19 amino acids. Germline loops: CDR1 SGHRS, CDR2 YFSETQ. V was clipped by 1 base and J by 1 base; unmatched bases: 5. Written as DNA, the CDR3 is TGCGCCAGCAGCTTGTTCGGGACTAGCGGGATTTCTGGGGCCAACGTCCTGACTTTC. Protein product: CASSLFGTSGISGANVLTF.

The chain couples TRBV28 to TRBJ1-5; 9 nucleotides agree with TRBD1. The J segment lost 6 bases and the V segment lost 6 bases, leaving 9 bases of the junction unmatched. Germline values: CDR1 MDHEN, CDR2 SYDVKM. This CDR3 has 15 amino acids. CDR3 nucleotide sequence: TGTGCCAGCAGAATACAGGGGGCGTTGAGTCAGCCCCAGCATTTT. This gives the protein CASRIQGALSQPQHF.

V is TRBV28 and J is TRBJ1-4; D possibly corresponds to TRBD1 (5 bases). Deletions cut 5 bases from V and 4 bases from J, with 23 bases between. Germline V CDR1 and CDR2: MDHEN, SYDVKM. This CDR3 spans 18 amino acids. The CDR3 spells CASSGAGVFDLGNEKLFF. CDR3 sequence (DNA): TGTGCCAGCAGTGGGGCGGGGGTGTTTGATCTTGGTAATGAAAAACTGTTTTTT. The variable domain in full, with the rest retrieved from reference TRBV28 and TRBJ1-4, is DVKVTQSSRYLVKRTGEKVFLECVQDMDHENMFWYRQDPGLGLRLIYFSYDVKMKEKGDIPEGYSVSREKKERFSLILESASTNQTSMYLCASSGAGVFDLGNEKLFFGSGTQLSVL.

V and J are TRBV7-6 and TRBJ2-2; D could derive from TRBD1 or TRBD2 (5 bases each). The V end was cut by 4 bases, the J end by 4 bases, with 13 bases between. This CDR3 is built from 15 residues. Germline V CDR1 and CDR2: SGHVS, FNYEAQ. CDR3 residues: CASSSEGPGTGELFF. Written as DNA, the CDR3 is TGTGCCAGCAGCTCAGAGGGACCGGGCACCGGGGAGCTGTTTTTT.

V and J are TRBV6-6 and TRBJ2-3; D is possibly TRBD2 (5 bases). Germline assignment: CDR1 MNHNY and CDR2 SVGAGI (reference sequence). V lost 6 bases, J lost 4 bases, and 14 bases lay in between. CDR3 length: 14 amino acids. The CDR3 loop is CASSQALAADTQYF. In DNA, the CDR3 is TGTGCCAGCAGCCAAGCCCTAGCCGCAGATACGCAGTATTTT.

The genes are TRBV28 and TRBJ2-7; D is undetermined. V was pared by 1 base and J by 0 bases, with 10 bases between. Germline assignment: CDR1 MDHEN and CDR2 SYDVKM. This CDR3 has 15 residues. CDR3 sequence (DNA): TGTGCCAGCAGTTTATTGTTCAGTAGCTCCTACGAGCAGTACTTC. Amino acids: CASSLLFSSSYEQYF.

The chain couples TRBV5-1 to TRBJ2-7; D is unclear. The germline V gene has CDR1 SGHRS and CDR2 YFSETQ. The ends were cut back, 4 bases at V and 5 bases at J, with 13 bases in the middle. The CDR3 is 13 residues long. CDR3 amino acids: CASSPVSPHEQYF. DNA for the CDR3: TGCGCCAGCAGCCCAGTGAGTCCCCACGAGCAGTACTTC.

CDR3 in DNA: TGCGCCAGCAGCCAAGTTACGGGGGGCAGCGGTGAAAAACTGTTTTTT. Translated: CASSQVTGGSGEKLFF. V gene TRBV4-1 combines with J gene TRBJ1-4; perhaps TRBD1 as D (6 bases). V lost 1 base to trimming and J lost 7 bases, with 16 bases between them. The CDR3 is 16 amino acids. CDR1 is MGHRA and CDR2 is YSYEKL in the germline V gene.

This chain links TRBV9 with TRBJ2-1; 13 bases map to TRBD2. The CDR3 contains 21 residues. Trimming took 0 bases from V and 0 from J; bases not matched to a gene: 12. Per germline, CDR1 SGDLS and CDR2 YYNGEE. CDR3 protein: CASSVEPGLAGVASSYNEQFF. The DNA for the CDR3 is TGTGCCAGCAGCGTAGAACCCGGACTAGCGGGAGTCGCGAGCTCCTACAATGAGCAGTTCTTC.

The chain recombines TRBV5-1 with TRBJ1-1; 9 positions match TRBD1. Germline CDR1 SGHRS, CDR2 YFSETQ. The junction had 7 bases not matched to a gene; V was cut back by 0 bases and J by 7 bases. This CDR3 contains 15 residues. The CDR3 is CASSLAGDRANEAFF. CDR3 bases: TGCGCCAGCAGCTTGGCCGGGGACAGGGCAAATGAAGCTTTCTTT.

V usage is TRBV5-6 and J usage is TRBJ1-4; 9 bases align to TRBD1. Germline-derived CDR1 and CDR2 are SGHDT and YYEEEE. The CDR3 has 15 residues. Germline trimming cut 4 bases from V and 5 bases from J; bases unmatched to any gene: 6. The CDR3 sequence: CASSRQGELNEKLFF. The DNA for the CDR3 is TGTGCCAGCAGCAGACAGGGGGAATTAAATGAAAAACTGTTTTTT.

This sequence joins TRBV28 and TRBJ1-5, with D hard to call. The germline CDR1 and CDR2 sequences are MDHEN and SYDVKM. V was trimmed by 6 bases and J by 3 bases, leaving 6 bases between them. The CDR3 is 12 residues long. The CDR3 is CASRPVNQPQHF. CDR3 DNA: TGTGCCAGCAGGCCTGTCAATCAGCCCCAGCATTTT.

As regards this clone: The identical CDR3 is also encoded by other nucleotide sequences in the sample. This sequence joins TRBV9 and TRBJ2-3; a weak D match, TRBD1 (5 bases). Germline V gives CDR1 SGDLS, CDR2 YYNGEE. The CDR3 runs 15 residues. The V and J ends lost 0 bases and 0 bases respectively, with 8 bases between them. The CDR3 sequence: CASSVGAGSTDTQYF. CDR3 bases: TGTGCCAGCAGCGTAGGGGCAGGGAGCACAGATACGCAGTATTTT.

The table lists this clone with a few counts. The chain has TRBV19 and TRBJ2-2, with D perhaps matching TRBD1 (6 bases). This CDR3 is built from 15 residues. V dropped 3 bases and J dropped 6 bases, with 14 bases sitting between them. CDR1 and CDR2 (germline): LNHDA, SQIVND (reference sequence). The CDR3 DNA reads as TGTGCCAGTAGTATGGGACGGAGACAGGCCGGGGAGCTGTTTTTT. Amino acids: CASSMGRRQAGELFF.

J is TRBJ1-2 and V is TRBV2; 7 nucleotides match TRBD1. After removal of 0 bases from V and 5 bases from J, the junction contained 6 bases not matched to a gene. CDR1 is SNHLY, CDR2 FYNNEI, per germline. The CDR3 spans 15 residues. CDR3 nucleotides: TGTGCCAGCAGTGAAGCGAGGGGGCGGGGGTATGGCTACACCTTC. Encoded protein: CASSEARGRGYGYTF.